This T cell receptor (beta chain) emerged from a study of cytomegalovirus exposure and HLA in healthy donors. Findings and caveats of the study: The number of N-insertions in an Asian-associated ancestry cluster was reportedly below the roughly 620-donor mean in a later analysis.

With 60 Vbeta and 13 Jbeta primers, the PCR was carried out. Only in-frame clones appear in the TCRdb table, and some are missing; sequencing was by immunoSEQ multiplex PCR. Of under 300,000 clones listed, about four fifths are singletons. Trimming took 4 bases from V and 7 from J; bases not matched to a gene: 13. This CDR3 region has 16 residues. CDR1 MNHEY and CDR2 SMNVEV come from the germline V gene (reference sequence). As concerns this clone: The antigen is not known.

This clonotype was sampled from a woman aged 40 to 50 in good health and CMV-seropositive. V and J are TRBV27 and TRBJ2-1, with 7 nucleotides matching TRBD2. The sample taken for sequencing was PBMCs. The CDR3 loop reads CASSSPGTTAGNEQFF. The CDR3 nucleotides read TGTGCCAGCAGTTCCCCCGGGACTACGGCCGGGAATGAGCAGTTCTTC.